The 4 T cell receptor beta chains reported below all come from one sample, sequenced in a study of T cells in Graves' hyperthyroidism and ophthalmopathy. TCR beta CDR3 sequences were amplified from RNA transcripts. The study used the HTBI primer set for a first-round RT-PCR of the TCR CDR3. MiXCR, applied by TCRdb to the multiplex PCR reads, yields one record per CDR3 protein. This sample carries around 620,000 distinct CDR3 sequences, 11% to 15% of them seen once, and the ten largest clones take roughly 7.7%. The sequenced sample consisted of blood. The source is a woman aged 18-30 years with Graves' ophthalmopathy.

On this clonotype itself: Compared with germline, one end of the junction differs, possibly owing to a read error. The rearrangement uses TRBV28 and TRBJ2-3, with 11 bases matching TRBD1. This CDR3 contains 18 residues. Per the germline V gene, CDR1 is MDHEN and CDR2 is SYDVKM. Here the CDR3 reads CASSPDRGLDPSTDTQYF. The CDR3 nucleotides are TGTGCCAGCAGTCCGGACAGGGGGCTTGATCCTAGCACGGATACGCAGTATTTT.

Ten or more counts support this clonotype. This chain joins TRBV27 and TRBJ1-1; 12 positions agree with TRBD1. The V and J ends lost 8 bases and 1 base, in that order; junction bases with no gene match: 8. The CDR3 spans 16 residues. Germline loops: CDR1 MNHEY, CDR2 SMNVEV (reference sequence). CDR3 loop: CASRRGQGAKNTEAFF. The CDR3 DNA reads as TGTGCCAGCCGTCGGGGACAGGGGGCGAAGAACACTGAAGCTTTCTTT.

The chain links TRBV5-6 to TRBJ2-5, with TRBD1 identical over 8 bases. The germline CDR1 and CDR2 sequences are SGHDT and YYEEEE. V was pared by 0 bases and J by 4 bases, with 8 bases of the junction left unmatched. The CDR3 is 16 amino acids. This CDR3 is CASSLEGQGNSETQYF. CDR3 bases: TGTGCCAGCAGCTTGGAAGGACAGGGAAATTCAGAGACCCAGTACTTC.

The chain uses TRBV11-2 and TRBJ1-5; perhaps TRBD1 as D (5 bases). This CDR3 contains 15 residues. Germline assignment: CDR1 SGHAT and CDR2 FQNNGV. Deletions cut 0 bases from V and 6 bases from J, with 12 bases between. CDR3 amino acids: CASSLDRGKLQPQHF. The CDR3 bases are TGTGCCAGCAGCTTAGATAGGGGTAAGCTTCAGCCCCAGCATTTT.